Presented here are 21 T cell receptor beta chains from one specimen sequenced in a study of cytomegalovirus exposure and HLA in healthy donors. PCR involved 60 Vbeta and 13 Jbeta primers. Some clones are missing from TCRdb's copy, which holds only in-frame ones; the method was immunoSEQ multiplex PCR. The table records around 150,000 clones, under 85% of them present only once. The sequenced material came from PBMCs. The origin of the receptors is a woman under 40 in good health and CMV-seronegative.

This chain connects TRBV7-9 to TRBJ1-2, with 9 bases identical to TRBD1. The CDR3 covers 16 residues. Per the germline V gene, CDR1 is SEHNR and CDR2 is FQNEAQ (reference sequence). J lost 2 bases, V lost 5 bases, and 9 bases had no gene match. CDR3 DNA sequence: TGTGCCAGCAGCAGAGGGACAGGGCTTATGAACTATGGCTACACCTTC. Protein: CASSRGTGLMNYGYTF.

This clone came up a few times. This chain connects TRBV2 to TRBJ1-4; TRBD1 agrees at 7 bases. The germline V gene has CDR1 SNHLY and CDR2 FYNNEI. The CDR3 runs to 14 residues. The V segment lost 3 bases and the J segment 7 bases; nucleotides outside the gene matches: 5. The CDR3 DNA is TGTGCCAGCAGTGACGTCTACAGGGGTGAAAAACTGTTTTTT. Protein sequence: CASSDVYRGEKLFF.

V gene TRBV25-1 combines with J gene TRBJ2-3, with D possibly being TRBD1 (6 bases). The V and J ends lost 7 bases and 0 bases respectively, with 14 bases between them. Germline CDR1 MGHDK, CDR2 SYGVNS. The CDR3 spans 15 residues. For the CDR3, the DNA is TGTGCCAGCACGTTGGACAGTACCAGCACAGATACGCAGTATTTT. Protein: CASTLDSTSTDTQYF.

V usage is TRBV30 and J usage is TRBJ2-1; perhaps TRBD1 as D (5 bases). The CDR3 has 14 residues. The V and J ends lost 6 bases and 0 bases respectively, with 12 bases between them. Germline CDR1 is GTSNPN and CDR2 is SVGIG (reference sequence). CDR3 in DNA: TGTGCCTGTAACAGGTATAACTCCTACAATGAGCAGTTCTTC. Its translation is CACNRYNSYNEQFF.

This clone was observed a handful of times. The identical CDR3 is also encoded by other nucleotide sequences in the sample. The gene calls are TRBV5-4 and TRBJ2-1; 9 bases match TRBD2. From germline, CDR1 is SGHNT and CDR2 YYREEE (reference sequence). CDR3 size: 15 residues. V lost 0 bases, J lost 4 bases, and 2 bases stayed unmatched. CDR3 protein: CASSLGRGGYNEQFF. Written as DNA, the CDR3 is TGTGCCAGCAGCTTGGGGCGGGGGGGATACAATGAGCAGTTCTTC.

This clone was recorded a few times. This chain links TRBV7-2 with TRBJ2-7; D not certain. This CDR3 has 15 amino acids. CDR1 is SGHTA and CDR2 is FQGNSA in the germline V gene. Trimming shortened V by 0 bases and J by 1 base, and 10 bases separated the two germline ends. The CDR3 region is CASSLAAGDSYEQYF. As DNA, the CDR3 is TGTGCCAGCAGCTTAGCGGCTGGAGATTCCTACGAGCAGTACTTC.

This clone was counted a few times. The V gene is TRBV5-1, the J gene TRBJ2-5; 12 positions match TRBD2. The CDR3 length is 18 residues. Trimming cost V 0 bases and J 1 base; bases outside gene matches: 7. Looked up from germline, CDR1 is SGHRS and CDR2 is YFSETQ. The CDR3 coding sequence is TGCGCCAGCAGCTTGGTGAGCCTAGCGGGGGGGATCCAAGAGACCCAGTACTTC. Protein sequence: CASSLVSLAGGIQETQYF.

V gene TRBV7-2 combines with J gene TRBJ1-5; 9 bases agree with TRBD1. This CDR3 contains 15 residues. CDR1 is SGHTA, CDR2 FQGNSA, per germline. V trimming: 5 bases; J trimming: 9 bases; junction bases outside the gene matches: 11. The CDR3 coding sequence is TGTGCCAGCAGCACACGGCCGGGACAGGGTTTGCCCCAGCATTTT. It encodes CASSTRPGQGLPQHF. Full variable domain (outside the CDR3, taken from reference TRBV7-2 and TRBJ1-5): GAGVSQSPSNKVTEKGKDVELRCDPISGHTALYWYRQSLGQGLEFLIYFQGNSAPDKSGLPSDRFSAERTGGSVSTLTIQRTQQEDSAVYLCASSTRPGQGLPQHFGDGTRLSIL.

The CDR3 sequence is CASKWRGGKDTQYF. CDR3 coding DNA: TGCGCCAGCAAATGGCGGGGGGGTAAAGATACGCAGTATTTT. This chain joins TRBV10-1 and TRBJ2-3, with TRBD2 matching 9 bases. Germline V gene data show CDR1 as WNHNN and CDR2 as SYGVQD (reference sequence). This CDR3 has 14 residues. Trimming removed 7 bases from V and 5 bases from J; junction bases left unmatched: 7.

This clone has a handful of counts. The gene calls are TRBV5-1 and TRBJ1-4; the D is unclear. V shed 4 bases and J shed 0 bases, with 10 bases lying between them. Germline CDR1 SGHRS, CDR2 YFSETQ. CDR3 length equals 15 residues. This CDR3 reads CASSPRAATNEKLFF. Here the CDR3 DNA reads TGCGCCAGCAGCCCGAGGGCAGCAACTAATGAAAAACTGTTTTTT.

This chain joins TRBV5-6 and TRBJ2-5; TRBD1 agrees at 7 bases. The J call could be wrong; TRBJ2-7 is a better fit for the DNA end. Per germline, CDR1 SGHDT and CDR2 YYEEEE. The length of the CDR3 is 16 residues. The CDR3 bases are TGTGCCAGCAGGGTTCTCCGGGACAGAAGGGATTACGAGCAGTACTTC. It encodes CASRVLRDRRDYEQYF.

In its sample, this clone was seen once. This sequence joins TRBV19 and TRBJ1-4; tentative D call: TRBD1 (6 bases). Germline CDR1 reads LNHDA; CDR2 reads SQIVND (reference sequence). The germline V and J ends were trimmed by 5 bases and 5 bases, with 15 bases remaining between them. This CDR3 spans 15 amino acids. The DNA of the CDR3 is TGTGCCAGTAGTCAACAGGGCTCGCGGAATGAAAAACTGTTTTTT. Translation gives CASSQQGSRNEKLFF.

CDR3 in amino acids: CASSHLMRGSSYEQYF. The CDR3, as DNA: TGCGCCAGCAGCCACCTCATGAGGGGGAGCTCCTACGAGCAGTACTTC. The rearrangement uses TRBV4-1 and TRBJ2-7; D may be TRBD1 (6 bases). The CDR3 loop spans 16 amino acids. Germline assignment: CDR1 MGHRA and CDR2 YSYEKL. V gave up 3 bases and J gave up 0 bases, with 15 bases separating them.

The count of this clone is one. The CDR3 loop reads CASSFPGQGLYF. The CDR3 bases are TGTGCCAGCTCGTTCCCGGGACAGGGACTGTACTTC. The chain uses TRBV18 and TRBJ2-7; 9 nucleotides line up with TRBD1. Germline lookup yields CDR1 KGHSH and CDR2 LQKENI. This CDR3 spans 12 amino acids. Trimming cost V 6 bases and J 12 bases; bases outside gene matches: 9.

This clone came up a few times. The chain couples TRBV18 to TRBJ1-5; no clear D gene. The CDR3 runs to 13 residues. Trimming left V 3 bases short and J 7 bases short, with 10 bases between. In germline, CDR1 is KGHSH, CDR2 LQKENI. CDR3 amino acids: CASSPLESQPQHF. CDR3 nucleotide sequence: TGTGCCAGCTCACCCCTTGAAAGCCAGCCCCAGCATTTT.

The gene calls are TRBV12-5 and TRBJ2-6; D remains ambiguous. The ends were cut back, 5 bases at V and 2 bases at J, with 10 bases in the middle. CDR1 and CDR2 (germline): LGHNT, FRNRAP. The CDR3 covers 15 residues. The DNA of the CDR3 is TGTGCTAGTGGTCCTGGGCCCCCTGGGGCCAACGTCCTGACTTTC. Protein sequence: CASGPGPPGANVLTF.

This sequence joins TRBV6-5 and TRBJ2-1; 9 nucleotides align to TRBD1. The ends lost 4 bases at V and 8 bases at J; junction bases unmatched: 9. Per the germline V gene, CDR1 is MNHEY and CDR2 is SVGAGI. The CDR3 is 15 amino acids. For the CDR3, the DNA is TGTGCCAGCAGTTTGTCGGGACAGGGATCCGATGAGCAGTTCTTC. It translates to CASSLSGQGSDEQFF.

V and J are TRBV4-1 and TRBJ1-2; 7 positions agree with TRBD1. The germline gives CDR1 MGHRA, CDR2 YSYEKL. V was pared by 2 bases and J by 8 bases, with 11 bases of the junction left unmatched. There are 15 residues in the CDR3. Written as DNA, the CDR3 is TGCGCCAGCAGCCAATTTACAGGGGAGGTTTCCGGCTACACCTTC. Its translation: CASSQFTGEVSGYTF.

V is TRBV27 and J is TRBJ1-5, with D maybe TRBD1 (5 bases). There are 12 residues in the CDR3. Germline CDR1 reads MNHEY; CDR2 reads SMNVEV (reference sequence). Deletions cut 2 bases from V and 7 bases from J, with 6 bases between. CDR3 in DNA: TGTGCCAGCAGTTTACGGGGGCAGCCCCAGCATTTT. It translates to CASSLRGQPQHF.

The chain has TRBV27 and TRBJ1-6; tentative D call: TRBD1 (5 bases). Trimming left V 4 bases short and J 7 bases short, with 14 bases between. This CDR3 contains 15 residues. Germline V gene sequence: CDR1 MNHEY, CDR2 SMNVEV (reference sequence). CDR3 sequence: CASSYTPGGNSPLHF. CDR3 bases: TGTGCCAGCAGTTACACCCCCGGGGGAAATTCACCCCTCCACTTT.

The rearrangement links TRBV29-1 to TRBJ2-5, with unresolved D. This CDR3 contains 12 residues. V lost 6 bases, J lost 0 bases, and 8 bases lay in between. Per germline, CDR1 SQVTM and CDR2 ANQGSEA. The CDR3 DNA reads TGCAGCGTGACAAGAAACCAAGAGACCCAGTACTTC. Its translation: CSVTRNQETQYF.